The 25 T cell receptor beta chains given below trace back to one sample, sequenced in a study of shared clonotypes between healthy human individuals. The protocol was immunoSEQ multiplex PCR, while the TCRdb copy is restricted to in-frame clones and leaves out a portion. The sample shows millions of clones, approximately 95% of them seen only once. Only CD45RO-negative cells positively selected for CCR7 counted as naive CD8 cells, so terminally differentiated effector memory CD45RA+ cells were excluded. The sequenced material came from naive CD8+ T cells sorted from blood. These receptors were taken from a man aged 18 to 29 in good health.

The CDR3 DNA follows: TGTGCCAGCAGCTACAGTGGAAACACCATATATTTT. The encoded protein is CASSYSGNTIYF. The rearrangement joins TRBV5-5 to TRBJ1-3; D is unclear. CDR3 length: 12 amino acids. V was clipped by 3 bases and J by 3 bases, with 4 bases between them. CDR1 and CDR2 from the germline V gene are SGHKS and YYEKEE (reference sequence). The full variable domain, in which reference TRBV5-5 and TRBJ1-3 provide the parts outside the CDR3, is DAGVTQSPTHLIKTRGQQVTLRCSPISGHKSVSWYQQVLGQGPQFIFQYYEKEERGRGNFPDRFSARQFPNYSSELNVNALLLGDSALYLCASSYSGNTIYFGEGSWLTVV.

This chain uses TRBV2 with TRBJ2-7; D is ambiguous. V was clipped by 0 bases and J by 3 bases, with 21 bases between them. CDR3 size: 18 residues. CDR1 is SNHLY and CDR2 is FYNNEI in the germline V gene. CDR3 residues: CASSEALLWREFVYEQYF. As DNA, the CDR3 is TGTGCCAGCAGTGAAGCGCTTCTTTGGCGCGAGTTCGTCTACGAGCAGTACTTC. Drawing the rest from reference TRBV2 and TRBJ2-7, the complete variable domain is EPEVTQTPSHQVTQMGQEVILRCVPISNHLYFYWYRQILGQKVEFLVSFYNNEISEKSEIFDDQFSVERPDGSNFTLKIRSTKLEDSAMYFCASSEALLWREFVYEQYFGPGTRLTVT.

In nucleotides, the CDR3 is TGCGCCAGCAGCTTGGATGCCAAGTCCTACGAGCAGTACTTC. Residues: CASSLDAKSYEQYF. The V call is TRBV5-1, the J call TRBJ2-7; D is uncertain. The V gene lost 0 bases and the J gene lost 1 base, with 8 bases spanning the gap. The CDR3 length is 14 residues. The V gene's germline CDR1 is SGHRS and CDR2 YFSETQ.

The chain recombines TRBV5-8 with TRBJ2-7; weak D call: TRBD1 (5 bases). V shed 2 bases and J shed 5 bases, with 11 bases lying between them. CDR1 is SGHTS, CDR2 YDEGEE, per germline. The CDR3 runs to 13 residues. CDR3 sequence reads: CASSFRVDNEQYF. The CDR3 DNA follows: TGTGCCAGCAGCTTCAGGGTCGACAACGAGCAGTACTTC.

The table lists this clone with a count of one. Other DNA variants within this sample encode the same CDR3. The V call is TRBV27, the J call TRBJ1-6; the D is unclear. V lost 0 bases and J lost 7, with 7 bases in between. The CDR3 is made up of 14 amino acids. Germline CDR1 and CDR2: MNHEY and SMNVEV (reference sequence). The CDR3 here is CASSLSRVNSPLHF. The CDR3 DNA reads TGTGCCAGCAGTTTATCGAGGGTCAATTCACCCCTCCACTTT.

This rearrangement joins TRBV9 to TRBJ2-5, with 10 bases identical to TRBD1. This CDR3 is built from 16 residues. Germline CDR1 and CDR2: SGDLS and YYNGEE. V was pared by 4 bases and J by 5 bases, with 11 bases of the junction left unmatched. The CDR3 sequence is CASSPLWDRGHETQYF. CDR3 sequence (DNA): TGTGCCAGCAGCCCACTCTGGGACAGGGGACACGAGACCCAGTACTTC.

The V gene is TRBV27, the J gene TRBJ1-3; D possibly corresponds to TRBD1 (6 bases). Per the germline V gene, CDR1 is MNHEY and CDR2 is SMNVEV (reference sequence). Trimming removed 4 bases at V and 4 bases at J, with 8 bases between. The CDR3 extends over 13 amino acids. The CDR3 loop reads CASSWGQGNTIYF. CDR3 bases: TGTGCCAGCAGTTGGGGGCAGGGAAACACCATATATTTT.

The chain uses TRBV30 and TRBJ2-1; D might be TRBD2 (6 bases). Germline V lookup: CDR1 GTSNPN, CDR2 SVGIG (reference sequence). The CDR3 has 15 residues. With 4 bases removed from V and 3 bases from J, the gap between germline ends came to 16 bases. The CDR3 DNA is TGTGCCTGGACCGGGGTAGAGGGAGGCTACAATGAGCAGTTCTTC. It codes for CAWTGVEGGYNEQFF.

The chain is built from TRBV27 and TRBJ1-5; no reliable D call. Germline lookup yields CDR1 MNHEY and CDR2 SMNVEV (reference sequence). The CDR3 sequence is 13 residues long. Trimming pared 5 bases from V and 4 bases from J, leaving 9 bases between. CDR3 region: CASSPDGNQPQHF. In nucleotides, the CDR3 is TGTGCCAGCAGTCCGGACGGGAATCAGCCCCAGCATTTT.

This chain links TRBV6-1 with TRBJ1-1; weak D call: TRBD1 (6 bases). With 8 bases removed from V and 3 bases from J, the gap between germline ends came to 13 bases. Germline CDR1 is MNHNS and CDR2 is SASEGT. The CDR3 contains 13 residues. The CDR3 DNA is TGTGCCAGCTCGGACAGTGCCGACACTGAAGCTTTCTTT. Amino acid sequence: CASSDSADTEAFF.

J is TRBJ2-5 and V is TRBV27; 13 nucleotides align to TRBD2. The V and J ends lost 4 bases and 5 bases, in that order; junction bases with no gene match: 4. Looked up from germline, CDR1 is MNHEY and CDR2 is SMNVEV (reference sequence). This CDR3 comprises 15 residues. CDR3 loop: CASSSRLAGGETQYF. For the CDR3, the DNA is TGTGCCAGCAGTTCTCGACTAGCGGGAGGTGAGACCCAGTACTTC.

Remarks on this clone: At one of its ends the junction is not consistent with the germline gene, which may arise from a read error. The V call is TRBV7-9, the J call TRBJ1-3, with unresolved D. The germline V gene has CDR1 SEHNR and CDR2 FQNEAQ (reference sequence). CDR3 size: 13 residues. CDR3 loop: CASSLVGVDPGRF. CDR3 DNA: TGTGCCAGCAGCTTAGTTGGGGTTGACCCCGGCCGTTTT.

The chain combines TRBV5-1 with TRBJ2-3, with a tentative D call TRBD1 (5 bases). Trimming pared 3 bases from V and 1 base from J, leaving 15 bases between. Germline CDR1 reads SGHRS; CDR2 reads YFSETQ. The length of the CDR3 is 16 residues. CDR3 nucleotides: TGCGCCAGCAGCTACGGCCGCTTAGGGGGCACAGATACGCAGTATTTT. Amino acid sequence: CASSYGRLGGTDTQYF.

The genes are TRBV7-8 and TRBJ2-7; 7 bases are a match to TRBD2. This CDR3 spans 14 amino acids. The germline V gene has CDR1 SGHVS and CDR2 FQNEAQ. The V and J ends lost 8 bases and 1 base, in that order; junction bases with no gene match: 8. The CDR3 DNA reads as TGTGCCAGCGAACGAACGGGGGGATCCTACGAGCAGTACTTC. Protein product: CASERTGGSYEQYF.

This chain's CDR3 is CASSRRDRDYEQYF. The CDR3 DNA reads TGTGCCAGCAGCCGACGGGACAGGGATTACGAGCAGTACTTC. The V gene is TRBV13, the J gene TRBJ2-7; 9 nucleotides match TRBD1. V was clipped by 5 bases and J by 4 bases; unmatched bases: 6. The CDR3 has 14 residues. Germline loops: CDR1 PRHDT, CDR2 FYEKMQ (reference sequence).

V and J are TRBV5-5 and TRBJ2-7; the D gene is possibly TRBD1 (5 bases). The germline V gene encodes CDR1 SGHKS and CDR2 YYEKEE (reference sequence). V was clipped by 4 bases and J by 5 bases, with 16 bases between them. CDR3 length: 14 amino acids. CDR3 amino acids: CASSPAAGRNEQYF. CDR3 in DNA: TGTGCCAGCAGCCCCGCGGCAGGGCGGAACGAGCAGTACTTC.

The J gene is TRBJ2-7, the V gene TRBV7-9; 8 bases are shared with TRBD1. The germline V gene encodes CDR1 SEHNR and CDR2 FQNEAQ (reference sequence). Trimming cost V 3 bases and J 1 base; bases outside gene matches: 8. The CDR3 length is 16 residues. CDR3 sequence: CASSFARDRPSYEQYF. DNA for the CDR3: TGTGCCAGCAGCTTCGCCCGGGACAGGCCTTCCTACGAGCAGTACTTC.

V usage is TRBV27 and J usage is TRBJ1-5; a weak D match, TRBD1 (5 bases). The CDR3 extends over 16 amino acids. Germline V lookup: CDR1 MNHEY, CDR2 SMNVEV (reference sequence). V was trimmed by 2 bases and J by 7 bases, leaving 18 bases between them. In DNA form, the CDR3 reads TGTGCCAGCAGTTTAAGTGTGGGGGACCTTAGCCAGCCCCAGCATTTT. Protein: CASSLSVGDLSQPQHF.

V and J are TRBV6-5 and TRBJ2-1, with D unresolved. Germline V lookup: CDR1 MNHEY, CDR2 SVGAGI. The CDR3 has 12 residues. V lost 7 bases to trimming and J lost 7 bases, with 11 bases between them. The CDR3 DNA follows: TGTGCCAGCACGGACCTCCAAAATGAGCAGTTCTTC. Translating gives CASTDLQNEQFF.

V is TRBV27 and J is TRBJ2-5; D gene unclear. This CDR3 is built from 13 residues. V lost 3 bases to trimming and J lost 5 bases, with 10 bases between them. Germline-derived CDR1 and CDR2 are MNHEY and SMNVEV (reference sequence). The CDR3 nucleotides read TGTGCCAGCAGTTTGGCCCTCTGGGAGACCCAGTACTTC. Protein sequence: CASSLALWETQYF.

V and J are TRBV10-3 and TRBJ1-1; no clear D gene. In germline, CDR1 is ENHRY, CDR2 SYGVKD. V was trimmed by 6 bases and J by 1 base, leaving 12 bases between them. The CDR3 length is 14 residues. In DNA, the CDR3 is TGTGCCATCAGCGATGCGGTTGAGAACACTGAAGCTTTCTTT. This translates into CAISDAVENTEAFF.

The count of this clone is one. V and J are TRBV6-5 and TRBJ1-2; D uncertain. The CDR3 is 13 residues long. Trimming took off 2 bases at V and 4 bases at J, with 8 bases between the two ends. Germline V gene lookup returns CDR1 MNHEY and CDR2 SVGAGI. The CDR3 here is CASSYDAVYGYTF. CDR3 bases: TGTGCCAGCAGTTACGATGCAGTCTATGGCTACACCTTC.

The rearrangement links TRBV4-3 to TRBJ2-1, with 13 positions matching TRBD2. CDR3 length equals 17 residues. V dropped 0 bases and J dropped 4; count of bases not matched to a gene: 3. Germline V gives CDR1 LGHNA, CDR2 YSLEER. The DNA of the CDR3 is TGCGCCAGCAGCCAAGAACTAGCGGGAGGGGATTACAATGAGCAGTTCTTC. This translates into CASSQELAGGDYNEQFF.

Note on this clone: Within the sample, other DNA sequences also encode this same CDR3. The genes are TRBV27 and TRBJ1-1; D gene unclear. This CDR3 is 11 amino acids long. CDR1 and CDR2 (germline): MNHEY, SMNVEV (reference sequence). V gave up 6 bases and J gave up 4 bases, with 6 bases separating them. In nucleotides, the CDR3 is TGTGCCAGCAGCTGGGGCACTGAAGCTTTCTTT. Protein product: CASSWGTEAFF.

The chain employs TRBV30 and TRBJ2-5; possibly TRBD2 for D (5 bases). V lost 0 bases, J lost 5 bases, and 16 bases lay in between. The CDR3 covers 15 residues. Germline V lookup: CDR1 GTSNPN, CDR2 SVGIG (reference sequence). CDR3 protein: CAWSVPASSWETQYF. The CDR3 coding sequence is TGTGCCTGGAGTGTACCTGCTTCTAGCTGGGAGACCCAGTACTTC. Drawing the rest from reference TRBV30 and TRBJ2-5, the complete variable domain is SQTIHQWPATLVQPVGSPLSLECTVEGTSNPNLYWYRQAAGRGLQLLFYSVGIGQISSEVPQNLSASRPQDRQFILSSKKLLLSDSGFYLCAWSVPASSWETQYFGPGTRLLVL.